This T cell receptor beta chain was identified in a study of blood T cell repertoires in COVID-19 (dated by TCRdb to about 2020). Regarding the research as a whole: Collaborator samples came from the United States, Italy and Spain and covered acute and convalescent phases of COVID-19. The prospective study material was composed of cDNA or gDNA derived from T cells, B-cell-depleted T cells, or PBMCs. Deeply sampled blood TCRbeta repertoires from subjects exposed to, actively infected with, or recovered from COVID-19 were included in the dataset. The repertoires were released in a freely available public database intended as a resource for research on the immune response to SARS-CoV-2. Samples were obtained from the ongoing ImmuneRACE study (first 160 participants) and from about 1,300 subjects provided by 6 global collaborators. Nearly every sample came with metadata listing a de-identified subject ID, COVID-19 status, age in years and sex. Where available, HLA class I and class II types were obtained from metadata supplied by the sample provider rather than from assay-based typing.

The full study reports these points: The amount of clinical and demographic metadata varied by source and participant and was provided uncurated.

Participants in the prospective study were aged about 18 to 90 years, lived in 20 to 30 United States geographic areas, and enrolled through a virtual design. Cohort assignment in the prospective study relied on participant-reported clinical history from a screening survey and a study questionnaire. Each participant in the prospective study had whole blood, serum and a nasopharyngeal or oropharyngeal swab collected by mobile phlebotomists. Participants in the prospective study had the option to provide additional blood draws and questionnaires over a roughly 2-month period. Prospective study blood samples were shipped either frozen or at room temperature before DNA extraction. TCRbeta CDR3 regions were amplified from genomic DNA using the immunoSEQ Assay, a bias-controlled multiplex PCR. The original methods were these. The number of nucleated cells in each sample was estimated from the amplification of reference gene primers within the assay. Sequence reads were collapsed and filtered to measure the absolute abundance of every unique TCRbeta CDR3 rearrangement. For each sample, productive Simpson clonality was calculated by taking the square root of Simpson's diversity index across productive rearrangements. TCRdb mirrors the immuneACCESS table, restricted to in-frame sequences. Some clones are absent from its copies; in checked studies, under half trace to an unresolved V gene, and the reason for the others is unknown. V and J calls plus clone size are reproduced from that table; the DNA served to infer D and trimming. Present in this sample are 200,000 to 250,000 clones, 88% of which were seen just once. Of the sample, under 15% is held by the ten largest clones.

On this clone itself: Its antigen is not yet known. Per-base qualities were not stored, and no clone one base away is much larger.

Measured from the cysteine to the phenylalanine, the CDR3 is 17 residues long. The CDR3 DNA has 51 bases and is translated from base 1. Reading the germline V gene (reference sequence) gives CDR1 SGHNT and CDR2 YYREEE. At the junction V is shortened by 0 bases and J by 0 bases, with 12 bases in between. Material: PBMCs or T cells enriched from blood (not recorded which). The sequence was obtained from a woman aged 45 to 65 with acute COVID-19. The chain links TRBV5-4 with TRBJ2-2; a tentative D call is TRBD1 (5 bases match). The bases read TGTGCCAGCAGCTTGGCGGCTAGGGGCGCGAACACCGGGGAGCTGTTTTTT. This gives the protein CASSLAARGANTGELFF.